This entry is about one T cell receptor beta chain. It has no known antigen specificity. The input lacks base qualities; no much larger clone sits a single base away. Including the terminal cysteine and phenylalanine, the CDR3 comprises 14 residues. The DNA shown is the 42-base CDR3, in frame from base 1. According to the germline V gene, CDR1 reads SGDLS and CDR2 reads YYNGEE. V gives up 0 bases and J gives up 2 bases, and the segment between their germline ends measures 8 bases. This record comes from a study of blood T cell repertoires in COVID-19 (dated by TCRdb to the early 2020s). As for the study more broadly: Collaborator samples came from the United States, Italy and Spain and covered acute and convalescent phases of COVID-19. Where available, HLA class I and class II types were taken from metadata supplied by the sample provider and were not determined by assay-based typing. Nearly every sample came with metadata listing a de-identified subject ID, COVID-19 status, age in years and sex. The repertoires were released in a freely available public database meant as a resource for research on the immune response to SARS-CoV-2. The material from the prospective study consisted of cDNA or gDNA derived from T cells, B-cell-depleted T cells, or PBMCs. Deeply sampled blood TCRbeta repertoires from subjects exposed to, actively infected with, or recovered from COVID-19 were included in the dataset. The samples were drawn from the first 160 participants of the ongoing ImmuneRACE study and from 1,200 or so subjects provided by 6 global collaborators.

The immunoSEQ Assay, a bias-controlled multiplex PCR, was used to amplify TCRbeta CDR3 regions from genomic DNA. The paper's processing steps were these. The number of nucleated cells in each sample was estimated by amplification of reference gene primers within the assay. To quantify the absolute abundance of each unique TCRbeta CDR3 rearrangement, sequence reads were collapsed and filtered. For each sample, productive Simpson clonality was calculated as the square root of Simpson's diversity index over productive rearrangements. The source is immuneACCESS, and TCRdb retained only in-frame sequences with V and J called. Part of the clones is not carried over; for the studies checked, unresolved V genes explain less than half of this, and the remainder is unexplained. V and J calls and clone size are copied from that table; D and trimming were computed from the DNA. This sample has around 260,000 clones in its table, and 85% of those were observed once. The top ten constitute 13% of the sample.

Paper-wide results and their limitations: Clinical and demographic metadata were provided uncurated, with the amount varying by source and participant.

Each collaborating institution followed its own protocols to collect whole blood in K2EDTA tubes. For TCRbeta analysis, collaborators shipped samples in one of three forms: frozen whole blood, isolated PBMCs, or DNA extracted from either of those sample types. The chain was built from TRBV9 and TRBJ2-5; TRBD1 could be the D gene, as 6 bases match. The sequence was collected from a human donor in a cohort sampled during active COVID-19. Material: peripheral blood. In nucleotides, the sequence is TGTGCCAGCAGCGTAGGAGGGACACAAGAGACCCAGTACTTC. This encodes CASSVGGTQETQYF.